One sample yielded the 9 T cell receptor beta chains listed below, sequenced in a study of blood T cell repertoires in COVID-19. The protocol was immunoSEQ multiplex PCR, while the TCRdb copy is restricted to in-frame clones and leaves out a portion. The data show over 350,000 clones, with 85% to 90% seen just once and roughly 1.2% held by the top ten. Sequencing was carried out using PBMCs or T cells enriched from blood (not recorded which). The receptor source for this set is a woman between 18 and 30 years old who had recovered from COVID-19.

In this sample, this clone turned up a few times. The chain recombines TRBV27 with TRBJ1-3; D remains ambiguous. Germline V lookup: CDR1 MNHEY, CDR2 SMNVEV (reference sequence). Deletions cut 3 bases from V and 2 bases from J, with 5 bases between. The CDR3 is made up of 13 amino acids. CDR3 amino acids: CASSLRTGNTIYF. DNA of the CDR3: TGTGCCAGCAGTTTGAGGACTGGAAACACCATATATTTT.

The chain carries TRBV5-1 and TRBJ1-1; D gene ambiguous. Germline CDR1 SGHRS, CDR2 YFSETQ. With 4 bases removed from V and 7 bases from J, the gap between germline ends came to 17 bases. The CDR3 contains 14 residues. DNA for the CDR3: TGCGCCAGCAGCCCCCATTTGGGAGGGAATGAAGCTTTCTTT. Its protein product is CASSPHLGGNEAFF.

CDR3 in amino acids: CASSLVGQGVTEAFF. The CDR3 DNA follows: TGTGCCAGCAGCTTGGTCGGACAGGGGGTCACTGAAGCTTTCTTT. This rearrangement joins TRBV7-9 to TRBJ1-1; the match to TRBD1 covers 10 bases. CDR3 length: 15 amino acids. The germline CDR1 and CDR2 sequences are SEHNR and FQNEAQ (reference sequence). After removal of 3 bases from V and 4 bases from J, the junction contained 5 bases not matched to a gene.

J is TRBJ1-5 and V is TRBV5-1; D call uncertain. Germline CDR1 and CDR2: SGHRS and YFSETQ. V lost 0 bases and J lost 7, with 11 bases in between. CDR3 length: 14 amino acids. CDR3 sequence reads: CASSLDGLEQPQHF. CDR3 DNA: TGCGCCAGCAGCTTGGATGGTCTAGAGCAGCCCCAGCATTTT.

This sequence joins TRBV15 and TRBJ1-5; TRBD1 is a possible D gene (6 bases). This CDR3 is 15 amino acids long. The ends were cut back, 3 bases at V and 3 bases at J, with 12 bases in the middle. Germline V lookup: CDR1 LNHNV, CDR2 YYDKDF (reference sequence). CDR3 DNA: TGTGCCACCAGCAGGGAGGACAGACTCAATCAGCCCCAGCATTTT. Amino acid sequence: CATSREDRLNQPQHF.

The gene calls are TRBV4-2 and TRBJ1-3; D uncertain. CDR1 is LGHNA, CDR2 YNFKEQ, per germline. The CDR3 contains 16 residues. Trimming removed 4 bases from V and 0 bases from J, with 13 bases in between. CDR3 coding DNA: TGTGCCAGCAGCCCCGGAGAGAGATCCTCTGGAAACACCATATATTTT. It specifies CASSPGERSSGNTIYF.

The chain employs TRBV21-1 and TRBJ2-3; whether TRBD2, the table's D call, matches the DNA was not checked. TRBV21-1 is a pseudogene locus. The CDR3 consists of 21 residues. The chain's CDR3 is CASSKAPSGGPKLCTLDTQYF. The CDR3 nucleotides are TGTGCCAGCAGCAAAGCTCCTAGCGGGGGCCCCAAACTCTGCACCTTAGATACGCAGTATTTT.

This chain joins TRBV3-1 (or the pseudogene TRBV3-2) and TRBJ2-4; D might be TRBD1 (6 bases). The CDR3 length is 13 residues. The V gene lost 3 bases and the J gene lost 7 bases, with 10 bases spanning the gap. Germline-derived CDR1 and CDR2 are LGHDT and YNNKEL (reference sequence). Here the CDR3 reads CASSQLTGNIQYF. The CDR3 DNA reads as TGTGCCAGCAGCCAGCTTACAGGGAACATTCAGTACTTC.

The rearrangement uses TRBV28 and TRBJ2-7; TRBD1 matches 11 bases. This CDR3 is built from 15 residues. CDR1 is MDHEN, CDR2 SYDVKM, per germline. The J segment lost 2 bases and the V segment lost 6 bases, leaving 6 bases of the junction unmatched. The CDR3 loop reads CASSRVDRGPYEQYF. For the CDR3, the DNA is TGTGCCAGCAGCAGGGTGGACAGGGGGCCCTACGAGCAGTACTTC.